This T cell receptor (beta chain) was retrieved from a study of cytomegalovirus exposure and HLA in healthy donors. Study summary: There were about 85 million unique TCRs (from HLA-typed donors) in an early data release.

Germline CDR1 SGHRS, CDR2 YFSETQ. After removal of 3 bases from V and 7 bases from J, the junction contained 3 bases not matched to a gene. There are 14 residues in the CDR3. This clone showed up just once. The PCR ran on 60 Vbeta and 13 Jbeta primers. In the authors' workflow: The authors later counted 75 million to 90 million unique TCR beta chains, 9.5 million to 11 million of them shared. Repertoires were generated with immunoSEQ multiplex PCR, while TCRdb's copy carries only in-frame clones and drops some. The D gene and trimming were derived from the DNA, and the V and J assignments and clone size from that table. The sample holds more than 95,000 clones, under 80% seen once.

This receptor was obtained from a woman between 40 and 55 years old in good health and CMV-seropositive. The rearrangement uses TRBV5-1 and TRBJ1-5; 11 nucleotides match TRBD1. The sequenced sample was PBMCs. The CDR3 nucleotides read TGCGCCAGCAGCTGGACAGGGGGCGGGCAGCCCCAGCATTTT. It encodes CASSWTGGGQPQHF. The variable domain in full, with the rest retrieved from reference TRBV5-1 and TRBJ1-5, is KAGVTQTPRYLIKTRGQQVTLSCSPISGHRSVSWYQQTPGQGLQFLFEYFSETQRNKGNFPGRFSGRQFSNSRSEMNVSTLELGDSALYLCASSWTGGGQPQHFGDGTRLSIL.